The 24 T cell receptor beta chains reported below all come from one sample, sequenced in a study of human T cells and chemical hapten exposure. Stated time point: patch test 2, 6 weeks after DPC sensitization. Treatment specified: therapeutic diphenylcyclopropenone sensitization with weekly scalp DPC. TCRdb passed the RACE reads through MiXCR, listing each CDR3 protein once. The data contain some 44,000 distinct CDR3 sequences, 8.9% of them singletons. Sequencing was performed on whole blood, taken in connection with sensitization to the hapten diphenylcyclopropenone (DPC). The receptors were gathered from a middle-aged woman with alopecia areata. Some clones in this sample may be carry-over from other donors' samples.

With respect to this clonotype: A much larger clone differs from this one at a single base, so this may be a read error. The chain carries TRBV7-2 and TRBJ1-5, with no clear D. Germline-derived CDR1 and CDR2 are SGHTA and FQGNSA. The CDR3 covers 13 residues. The CDR3 loop is CASSFYVDQPRHF. CDR3 in DNA: TGTGCCAGCAGCTTTTACGTGGATCAGCCCCGGCATTTT.

This clonotype turned up a few times. The chain links TRBV11-2 to TRBJ2-2; 7 bases are shared with TRBD1. The CDR3 extends over 15 amino acids. V shed 4 bases and J 6 bases; nucleotides not matched to a gene: 8. Germline V CDR1 and CDR2: SGHAT, FQNNGV. CDR3 coding DNA: TGTGCCAGCAGCTCCCCAAGGGGGCTTGCCGGGGAGCTGTTTTTT. This sequence encodes CASSSPRGLAGELFF.

At least ten counts were recorded for this clonotype. V usage is TRBV5-6 and J usage is TRBJ1-3, with D uncertain. Per germline, CDR1 SGHDT and CDR2 YYEEEE. The length of the CDR3 is 14 residues. The V gene lost 1 base and the J gene lost 0 bases, with 5 bases spanning the gap. CDR3 nucleotide sequence: TGTGCCAGCAGCTTGCTCGCCTCTGGAAACACCATATATTTT. Translating gives CASSLLASGNTIYF.

The genes are TRBV4-1 and TRBJ1-1; D possibly corresponds to TRBD1 (5 bases). CDR3 size: 16 residues. Trimming took 0 bases from V and 2 from J, leaving 13 bases between them. Germline lookup yields CDR1 MGHRA and CDR2 YSYEKL. CDR3 in DNA: TGCGCCAGCAGCCAAGACTATACAGGTATCAACACTGAAGCTTTCTTT. Its protein product is CASSQDYTGINTEAFF.

Note on this clonotype: A much larger clone is a single base away; this may be a read error. The chain employs TRBV29-1 and TRBJ1-5; no reliable D call. The CDR3 is 13 amino acids. Germline V gene lookup returns CDR1 SQVTM and CDR2 ANQGSEA. The V gene lost 6 bases and the J gene lost 3 bases, with 12 bases spanning the gap. The CDR3 sequence: CSVSDGTNQPQHF. DNA of the CDR3: TGCAGCGTATCGGACGGAACCAATCAGCCCCAGCATTTT. Full variable domain (rest looked up from reference TRBV29-1 and TRBJ1-5): SAVISQKPSRDICQRGTSLTIQCQVDSQVTMMFWYRQQPGQSLTLIATANQGSEATYESGFVIDKFPISRPNLTFSTLTVSNMSPEDSSIYLCSVSDGTNQPQHFGDGTRLSIL.

The chain is built from TRBV7-2 and TRBJ1-1; D call uncertain. Per germline, CDR1 SGHTA and CDR2 FQGNSA. This CDR3 spans 14 amino acids. With 1 base removed from V and 2 bases from J, the gap between germline ends came to 8 bases. The CDR3 protein is CASSLGNSNTEAFF. CDR3 DNA: TGTGCCAGCAGCTTAGGTAATAGCAACACTGAAGCTTTCTTT.

The table lists this clonotype with many counts. This chain links TRBV19 with TRBJ2-7; the D gene could be TRBD1 or TRBD2 (5 bases each). V lost 6 bases to trimming and J lost 5 bases, with 11 bases between them. Looked up from germline, CDR1 is LNHDA and CDR2 is SQIVND (reference sequence). The CDR3 contains 12 residues. In nucleotides, the CDR3 is TGTGCCAGTAGGAGGGGCGACAACGAGCAGTACTTC. This translates into CASRRGDNEQYF.

This clonotype was observed many times. The chain employs TRBV27 and TRBJ2-3; 9 bases align to TRBD2. This CDR3 is 19 amino acids long. The germline CDR1 and CDR2 sequences are MNHEY and SMNVEV (reference sequence). The V gene end was trimmed by 2 bases and the J gene end by 4 bases; junction bases not matched to a gene: 16. CDR3 amino acids: CASSLVPLRGGPISDTQYF. As DNA, the CDR3 is TGTGCCAGCAGTTTAGTGCCCCTGCGGGGGGGGCCTATATCAGATACGCAGTATTTT.

This clonotype was observed many times. The chain links TRBV6-4 to TRBJ2-3, with 10 bases lining up with TRBD2. Germline CDR1 and CDR2: MRHNA and SNTAGT. The CDR3 loop spans 16 amino acids. The V and J ends lost 0 bases and 5 bases, in that order; junction bases with no gene match: 5. The chain's CDR3 is CASSDSVAGGRDTQYF. DNA for the CDR3: TGTGCCAGCAGTGACTCCGTAGCGGGGGGCCGAGATACGCAGTATTTT.

In this sample, this clonotype turned up many times. The V and J genes are TRBV29-1 and TRBJ2-2; D is possibly TRBD1 or TRBD2 (5 bases each). The V end was cut by 7 bases, the J end by 0 bases, with 12 bases between. Germline CDR1 and CDR2: SQVTM and ANQGSEA. The CDR3 sequence is 14 residues long. The DNA of the CDR3 is TGCAGCGGTTCTCCGGGGCCGAACACCGGGGAGCTGTTTTTT. It translates to CSGSPGPNTGELFF.

This clonotype has a handful of counts. This chain joins TRBV27 and TRBJ1-1; TRBD1 agrees at 8 bases. The CDR3 is 16 residues long. The germline CDR1 and CDR2 sequences are MNHEY and SMNVEV (reference sequence). J gave up 1 base and V 3 bases, and 7 bases lay outside the gene matches. The CDR3 loop reads CASSFRGQGPNTEAFF. As DNA, the CDR3 is TGTGCCAGCAGTTTCCGCGGACAGGGTCCGAACACTGAAGCTTTCTTT.

The table lists this clonotype with many counts. V is TRBV2 and J is TRBJ1-3, with D hard to call. The V and J ends lost 2 bases and 0 bases respectively, with 8 bases between them. CDR3 length: 15 residues. The germline V gene encodes CDR1 SNHLY and CDR2 FYNNEI. CDR3 sequence: CASSEISRSGNTIYF. The DNA for the CDR3 is TGTGCCAGCAGTGAAATCAGTCGCTCTGGAAACACCATATATTTT. The full variable domain, rest sourced from reference TRBV2 and TRBJ1-3, is EPEVTQTPSHQVTQMGQEVILRCVPISNHLYFYWYRQILGQKVEFLVSFYNNEISEKSEIFDDQFSVERPDGSNFTLKIRSTKLEDSAMYFCASSEISRSGNTIYFGEGSWLTVV.

At least ten counts were recorded for this clonotype. This chain joins TRBV7-9 and TRBJ2-7; 7 nucleotides agree with TRBD1. The CDR3 runs to 15 residues. With 4 bases clipped from V and 3 bases from J, the junction kept 9 bases outside the gene matches. In germline, CDR1 is SEHNR, CDR2 FQNEAQ (reference sequence). The CDR3 sequence: CASSSILGQNYEQYF. Here the CDR3 DNA reads TGTGCCAGCAGCTCAATTTTGGGACAGAACTACGAGCAGTACTTC.

This clonotype was detected many times. The gene calls are TRBV7-3 and TRBJ2-1; a possible D gene is TRBD2 (5 bases). V lost 5 bases, J lost 6 bases, and 14 bases lay in between. This CDR3 is 14 amino acids long. Per the germline V gene, CDR1 is SGHTA and CDR2 is FQGTGA. CDR3 amino acids: CASSPYQTSNEQFF. CDR3 bases: TGTGCCAGCAGCCCATATCAAACTAGCAATGAGCAGTTCTTC. Drawing the rest from reference TRBV7-3 and TRBJ2-1, the complete variable domain is GAGVSQTPSNKVTEKGKYVELRCDPISGHTALYWYRQSLGQGPEFLIYFQGTGAADDSGLPNDRFFAVRPEGSVSTLKIQRTERGDSAVYLCASSPYQTSNEQFFGPGTRLTVL.

This clonotype showed up many times. This chain links TRBV20-1 with TRBJ1-1, with D unresolved. The V and J ends lost 0 bases and 5 bases respectively, with 10 bases between them. Germline CDR1 and CDR2: DFQATT and SNEGSKA (reference sequence). The CDR3 has 13 amino acids. As DNA, the CDR3 is TGCAGTGCTAGAGATCAGTTGATAACTGAAGCTTTCTTT. It yields the protein CSARDQLITEAFF.

This clonotype was counted many times. This sequence joins TRBV7-2 and TRBJ1-5; possibly TRBD1 for D (5 bases). V lost 5 bases and J lost 1, with 12 bases in between. Germline CDR1 and CDR2: SGHTA and FQGNSA. The CDR3 totals 15 residues. The CDR3 here is CASSVGTPSNQPQHF. DNA of the CDR3: TGTGCCAGCAGCGTCGGGACGCCCAGCAATCAGCCCCAGCATTTT.

This clonotype was detected many times. The V and J genes are TRBV7-2 and TRBJ1-1; unclear D gene. CDR1 and CDR2 from the germline V gene are SGHTA and FQGNSA. This CDR3 is 14 amino acids long. The ends were cut back, 1 base at V and 5 bases at J, with 11 bases in the middle. This chain's CDR3 is CASSLVQVGTEAFF. The CDR3 DNA follows: TGTGCCAGCAGCTTAGTCCAGGTTGGGACTGAAGCTTTCTTT. Drawing the rest from reference TRBV7-2 and TRBJ1-1, the complete variable domain is GAGVSQSPSNKVTEKGKDVELRCDPISGHTALYWYRQSLGQGLEFLIYFQGNSAPDKSGLPSDRFSAERTGGSVSTLTIQRTQQEDSAVYLCASSLVQVGTEAFFGQGTRLTVV.

CDR3 DNA sequence: TGTGCCAGCAGTGACTCTAGCGGGGGGCCGGATACGCAGTATTTT. Translating it yields CASSDSSGGPDTQYF. The chain employs TRBV6-4 and TRBJ2-3; 10 positions match TRBD2. The germline CDR1 and CDR2 sequences are MRHNA and SNTAGT. This CDR3 contains 15 residues. V trimming: 0 bases; J trimming: 6 bases; junction bases outside the gene matches: 3.

This clonotype was counted only a few times. The V and J genes are TRBV9 and TRBJ2-1; D possibly corresponds to TRBD1 (5 bases). Trimming took 5 bases from V and 0 from J, leaving 6 bases between them. Germline lookup yields CDR1 SGDLS and CDR2 YYNGEE. CDR3 size: 13 residues. CDR3 loop: CASSDSSYNEQFF. Written as DNA, the CDR3 is TGTGCCAGCAGTGACAGCTCCTACAATGAGCAGTTCTTC.

Ten or more counts support this clonotype. The chain recombines TRBV4-2 with TRBJ2-2; 9 nucleotides line up with TRBD2. V lost 0 bases and J lost 4; bases outside the gene matches: 12. The CDR3 runs to 19 residues. CDR1 and CDR2 (germline): LGHNA, YNFKEQ. The CDR3 coding sequence is TGTGCCAGCAGCCAAGAAAGTGTCGCGGGGGGGCCGGGCACCGGGGAGCTGTTTTTT. Its translation is CASSQESVAGGPGTGELFF.

This clonotype was observed many times. The chain employs TRBV7-2 and TRBJ2-6; no definite D call. The V end was cut by 5 bases, the J end by 0 bases, with 14 bases between. This CDR3 is 17 amino acids long. Germline V gene lookup returns CDR1 SGHTA and CDR2 FQGNSA. CDR3: CASSQGRTASGANVLTF. CDR3 nucleotide sequence: TGTGCCAGCAGCCAAGGGCGGACGGCCTCTGGGGCCAACGTCCTGACTTTC.

This clonotype occurred many times. V and J are TRBV5-1 and TRBJ1-1, with a weak D call TRBD1 (5 bases). Germline CDR1 is SGHRS and CDR2 is YFSETQ. The CDR3 is 19 amino acids. Trimming took 3 bases from V and 0 from J, leaving 24 bases between them. The CDR3 bases are TGCGCCAGCAGCTCCCCCCCAGGGAGGCCGACCTACATGAACACTGAAGCTTTCTTT. Protein sequence: CASSSPPGRPTYMNTEAFF.

This clonotype was detected many times. The V and J genes are TRBV6-2 or TRBV6-3 and TRBJ1-1; D is undetermined. V was cut by 5 bases and J by 6 bases, with 13 bases left in between. CDR3 length: 13 amino acids. The V gene's germline CDR1 is MNHEY and CDR2 SVGEGT. The CDR3: CASSVQERAEAFF. The CDR3 nucleotides are TGTGCCAGCAGTGTCCAGGAGAGGGCTGAAGCTTTCTTT.

This clonotype was counted many times. J is TRBJ2-5 and V is TRBV4-3; D is unclear. CDR3 length: 15 amino acids. V lost 4 bases and J lost 3, with 15 bases in between. Looked up from germline, CDR1 is LGHNA and CDR2 is YSLEER. The CDR3 here is CASSPVGSREETQYF. The CDR3 nucleotides read TGCGCCAGCAGCCCCGTAGGTTCACGAGAAGAGACCCAGTACTTC.